The rows below give T cell receptor beta chains drawn from one sample of a study of chemoradiotherapy in HPV16-positive cancers. TCRdb keeps only in-frame clones here, not all; method: immunoSEQ multiplex PCR. Among over a thousand clones, 81% were seen once, and the ten largest hold about 14%. The sample here was tumor tissue, taken from a patient who underwent chemoradiotherapy. These TCRs come from a human donor with HPV-associated anogenital cancer. CDR3s include the opening cysteine and the closing phenylalanine or tryptophan. D genes are given only for firm matches. Size is stated for part of the rows, as once, few or many counts, or as a class when the clone is expanded.

J	V	length	size	D	CDR3	DNA
TRBJ1-3	TRBV18	17	.	.	CASSPVDSHHSGNTIYF	TGTGCCAGCTCTCCGGTGGACAGCCACCACTCTGGAAACACCATATATTTT
TRBJ2-1	TRBV9	17	.	.	CASSPRFGGPLQDEQFF	TGTGCCAGCAGCCCGCGTTTCGGCGGCCCCCTACAGGATGAGCAGTTCTTC
TRBJ2-3	TRBV4-1	15	.	.	CASSQGRFSTDTQYF	TGCGCCAGCAGCCAAGGGAGGTTCAGCACAGATACGCAGTATTTT
TRBJ2-2	TRBV7-3	17	few	.	CASSSLGSGGPTGELFF	TGTGCCAGCAGCTCCCTCGGGAGTGGGGGGCCCACCGGGGAGCTGTTTTTT
TRBJ1-1	TRBV18	13	.	.	CASSPSSSTEAFF	TGTGCCAGCTCACCCTCTTCGAGCACTGAAGCTTTCTTT
TRBJ2-5	TRBV5-1	15	.	TRBD2	CASSLGDYLQETQYF	TGCGCCAGCAGCTTGGGGGACTATCTCCAAGAGACCCAGTACTTC
TRBJ1-5	TRBV19	18	few	.	CASSIDNGKQGTNQPQHF	TGTGCCAGTAGTATAGATAACGGAAAACAGGGAACAAATCAGCCCCAGCATTTT
TRBJ2-7	TRBV6-5	14	once	.	CASRFGQRRDEQYF	TGTGCCAGCAGATTTGGACAGCGACGCGACGAGCAGTACTTC
TRBJ2-5	TRBV9	13	.	.	CASSGGQQETQYF	TGTGCCAGCAGCGGCGGACAGCAAGAGACCCAGTACTTC
TRBJ2-3	TRBV25-1	14	.	TRBD1	CASSEADTVGQADF	TGTGCCAGCAGTGAAGCGGACACGGTGGGACAGGCTGATTTT
TRBJ2-3	TRBV7-6	16	.	.	CASSLVAASSTDTQYF	TGTGCCAGCAGCTTGGTAGCGGCTTCTAGCACAGATACGCAGTATTTT
TRBJ2-7	TRBV6-5	13	few	TRBD1	CASRPGQAYEQYF	TGTGCCAGCAGGCCGGGACAGGCCTACGAGCAGTACTTC
TRBJ1-2	TRBV29-1	13	.	.	CSVEGTLTAGYTF	TGCAGCGTTGAAGGGACGTTAACGGCTGGCTACACCTTC
TRBJ2-5	TRBV7-3	13	large	.	CASSLEPGQTQYF	TGTGCCAGCAGCTTAGAGCCGGGACAGACCCAGTACTTC
TRBJ2-1	TRBV7-2	15	.	.	CASTKRGGAGNEQFF	TGTGCCAGCACCAAAAGGGGGGGGGCCGGTAATGAGCAGTTCTTC
TRBJ1-3	TRBV5-5	15	once	.	CASSLTGDTGNTIYF	TGTGCCAGCAGCTTGACCGGGGACACAGGAAACACCATATATTTT
TRBJ2-3	TRBV11-3	16	few	.	CASGPGRGAGTDTQYF	TGTGCCAGCGGTCCGGGCCGGGGGGCCGGAACAGATACGCAGTATTTT
TRBJ2-5	TRBV7-2	15	.	.	CASSPPAGRKETQYF	TGTGCCAGCAGCCCCCCGGCGGGGAGAAAAGAGACCCAGTACTTC
TRBJ1-3	TRBV19	14	.	.	CASSPDWTGNTIYF	TGTGCCAGTAGTCCAGACTGGACTGGAAACACCATATATTTT
TRBJ2-7	TRBV7-9	15	.	.	CASSLDSGPLYEQYF	TGTGCCAGCAGCTTAGATTCAGGGCCCCTCTACGAGCAGTACTTC
TRBJ2-1	TRBV5-4	16	.	TRBD2	CASSLGPGLAISEQFF	TGTGCCAGCAGCTTGGGGCCGGGACTAGCGATAAGTGAGCAGTTCTTC
TRBJ2-5	TRBV7-9	16	few	TRBD1	CASSLPRGQGGETQYF	TGTGCCAGCAGCTTACCCAGGGGGCAAGGGGGAGAGACCCAGTACTTC
TRBJ1-1	TRBV23-1	14	.	.	CASRERRVNTEAFF	TGCGCCAGCAGGGAAAGGAGAGTGAACACTGAAGCTTTCTTT
TRBJ1-1	TRBV5-1	14	.	.	CASSRDPYYTEAFF	TGCGCCAGCAGCCGGGACCCCTATTACACTGAAGCTTTCTTT
TRBJ2-7	TRBV7-8	13	.	.	CASSLGGFYEQYF	TGTGCCAGCAGCTTAGGAGGGTTCTACGAGCAGTACTTC
TRBJ2-7	TRBV27	16	.	.	CASSLSAGQLTYEQYF	TGTGCCAGCAGTTTATCGGCGGGACAACTTACCTACGAGCAGTACTTC
TRBJ1-1	TRBV5-4	15	.	TRBD1	CASSLDQGVNTEAFF	TGTGCCAGCAGCTTGGATCAGGGGGTGAACACTGAAGCTTTCTTT
TRBJ2-1	TRBV5-3	15	.	.	CARSGGPAGANEQFF	TGTGCCAGAAGCGGAGGACCCGCGGGGGCCAATGAGCAGTTCTTC
TRBJ2-2	TRBV6-5	15	.	.	CASSYLTGEAGELFF	TGTGCCAGCAGTTACTTAACAGGGGAGGCCGGGGAGCTGTTTTTT
TRBJ1-6	TRBV14	14	few	.	CASSPQRGNSPLHF	TGTGCCAGCAGCCCGCAACGGGGAAATTCACCCCTCCACTTT
TRBJ2-7	TRBV27	15	few	TRBD2	CASSTGTSDDYEQYF	TGTGCCAGCAGTACCGGGACTAGCGATGACTACGAGCAGTACTTC
TRBJ2-1	TRBV18	15	.	TRBD2	CASSPQTSASNEQFF	TGTGCCAGCTCACCGCAGACTAGCGCAAGTAATGAGCAGTTCTTC
TRBJ2-7	TRBV11-2	15	.	TRBD2	CASSPPAGGPYEQYF	TGTGCCAGCAGCCCCCCCGCGGGGGGCCCCTACGAGCAGTACTTC
TRBJ1-4	TRBV19	14	.	.	CASSIPGLNEKLFF	TGTGCCAGTAGTATCCCGGGGTTGAACGAAAAACTGTTTTTT
TRBJ1-1	TRBV27	15	.	.	CASSFMGQTNTEAFF	TGTGCCAGCAGTTTCATGGGGCAAACGAACACTGAAGCTTTCTTT
TRBJ1-5	TRBV28	17	.	TRBD1	CASSLRITGESNQPQHF	TGTGCCAGCAGTTTACGGATTACAGGGGAGAGCAATCAGCCCCAGCATTTT
TRBJ1-2	TRBV5-1	12	.	.	CASSLRGDGYTF	TGCGCCAGCAGCTTGAGGGGTGACGGCTACACCTTC
TRBJ2-7	TRBV2	15	.	TRBD2	CASSEPSGHGYEQYF	TGTGCCAGCAGTGAACCTAGCGGGCACGGTTATGAGCAGTACTTC
TRBJ2-2	TRBV27	15	few	.	CASSLSPVNTGELFF	TGTGCCAGCAGTTTATCCCCCGTGAACACCGGGGAGCTGTTTTTT
TRBJ2-3	TRBV2	15	few	TRBD2	CASSETGLGTDTQYF	TGTGCCAGCAGTGAAACTGGACTAGGCACAGATACGCAGTATTTT
TRBJ2-1	TRBV7-2	15	.	TRBD2	CASSPTSGNYNEQFF	TGTGCCAGCAGCCCAACTAGCGGAAACTACAATGAGCAGTTCTTC
TRBJ2-7	TRBV19	16	.	.	CASSPRPNWEVYEQYF	TGTGCCAGTAGTCCAAGGCCCAACTGGGAAGTCTACGAGCAGTACTTC
TRBJ2-7	TRBV11-2	15	.	TRBD2	CASSRKTSGVDEQYF	TGTGCCAGCAGCCGAAAGACTAGCGGGGTGGACGAGCAGTACTTC
TRBJ1-5	TRBV9	15	few	.	CASSVGTGRNQPQHF	TGTGCCAGCAGCGTAGGAACGGGAAGGAATCAGCCCCAGCATTTT
TRBJ2-2	TRBV28	14	.	TRBD2	CASSLTGGAGELFF	TGTGCCAGCAGTTTAACGGGAGGGGCCGGGGAGCTGTTTTTT
TRBJ2-3	TRBV18	15	.	.	CASSPGSGSIPTQYF	TGTGCCAGCTCACCGGGATCAGGTAGTATCCCTACGCAGTATTTT
TRBJ1-4	TRBV9	17	.	TRBD1	CASSVEGTGYGNEKLFF	TGTGCCAGCAGCGTAGAAGGGACAGGGTACGGGAATGAAAAACTGTTTTTT
TRBJ2-3	TRBV6-4	15	.	TRBD2	CASSDSSGSGDTQYF	TGTGCCAGCAGTGATTCGAGCGGGAGCGGGGATACGCAGTATTTT
TRBJ1-1	TRBV7-9	12	.	.	CASSFPKGEAFF	TGTGCCAGCAGCTTCCCGAAGGGAGAAGCTTTCTTT
TRBJ2-3	TRBV6-4	16	.	TRBD1	CASSDSGQGHTDTQYF	TGTGCCAGCAGTGACTCAGGACAGGGCCACACAGATACGCAGTATTTT
TRBJ2-1	TRBV5-5	12	.	.	CASSRGPGEQFF	TGTGCCAGCAGCCGGGGGCCCGGTGAGCAGTTCTTC
TRBJ1-6	TRBV27	14	.	.	CASSLGQVNSPLHF	TGTGCCAGCAGTTTGGGTCAAGTTAATTCACCCCTCCACTTT
TRBJ2-3	TRBV18	14	once	TRBD1	CASSFDRGGDTQYF	TGTGCCAGCTCATTCGACAGGGGAGGAGATACGCAGTATTTT
TRBJ1-2	TRBV6-1	14	.	.	CASSEDGGLYGYTF	TGTGCCAGCAGTGAAGACGGGGGTCTCTATGGCTACACCTTC
TRBJ2-7	TRBV27	14	.	TRBD1	CASSQWTGGDEQYF	TGTGCCAGCAGTCAGTGGACAGGGGGCGACGAGCAGTACTTC
TRBJ1-2	TRBV6-1	14	few	.	CASSEGPRVYGYTF	TGTGCCAGCAGTGAGGGCCCGCGGGTATATGGCTACACCTTC
TRBJ2-1	TRBV29-1	15	few	TRBD2	CSVDEGLAGYNEQFF	TGCAGCGTTGATGAAGGACTAGCGGGTTACAATGAGCAGTTCTTC
TRBJ2-5	TRBV28	12	.	.	CASRDGFETQYF	TGTGCCAGCAGGGACGGTTTTGAGACCCAGTACTTC
TRBJ2-2	TRBV28	16	.	TRBD2	CASSLKGAGGAGELFF	TGTGCCAGCAGTTTAAAGGGCGCGGGAGGGGCCGGGGAGCTGTTTTTT
TRBJ2-1	TRBV7-3	14	once	TRBD1	CASSTGTGHNEQFF	TGTGCCAGCAGCACCGGGACAGGCCACAATGAGCAGTTCTTC